This TCR beta chain stems from a study of blood T cell repertoires in COVID-19. In the source study's methods: Scientists estimated how many nucleated cells there were by amplifying reference gene primers. Some clones are missing from TCRdb's copy, which holds only in-frame ones; the method was immunoSEQ multiplex PCR. V and J calls and clone size are given by that table; D and trimming were obtained from the DNA. Of tens of thousands of clones listed, over 80% are singletons. The CDR3 has 15 residues. J was trimmed by 5 bases and V by 1 base; bases with no gene match: 4. Germline CDR1 reads LGHNA; CDR2 reads YNFKEQ.

The rearrangement uses TRBV4-2 and TRBJ2-2; 7 positions agree with TRBD2. This receptor was obtained from a woman at least 80 years old with active or convalescent COVID-19. Sequenced: peripheral blood. The CDR3 protein is CASSQGGGKTGELFF. The CDR3 DNA follows: TGTGCCAGCAGCCAAGGGGGGGGGAAGACCGGGGAGCTGTTTTTT.